This entry is about one T cell receptor (beta chain). The data were taken from a study of CD8 T cells in Susac syndrome. Study-wide context: Six sequenced Susac syndrome patients had clinically active disease, while fewer than 10 were in remission. Each patient with Susac syndrome, at the time of blood draw, was therapy-naive, on corticosteroids, or on intravenous immunoglobulin alone.

Germline V gene lookup returns CDR1 MNHEY and CDR2 SVGEGT. The length of the CDR3 is 15 residues. V lost 1 base, J lost 5 bases, and 1 base stayed unmatched. An amount of RNA that ranged from about 0.45 to 1 ug was reverse transcribed with random hexamers. TCRdb reprocessed the immunoSEQ multiplex PCR reads via MiXCR and lists one record per CDR3 protein. The table shows around 81,000 distinct CDR3 sequences, with around 94% occurring only once. This rearrangement joins TRBV6-2 or TRBV6-3 to TRBJ2-7; 14 positions agree with TRBD2. Source material: CD8+ T cells from PBMCs. The sequence derives from a human donor with Susac syndrome. This CDR3 reads CASSYWGLAGDEQYF. The CDR3 coding sequence is TGTGCCAGCAGTTACTGGGGACTAGCGGGAGACGAGCAGTACTTC.